The 29 T cell receptor beta chains in this list originate from one sample, sequenced in a study of radiotherapy plus CTLA-4 blockade in lung cancer. Sequencing was performed with immunoSEQ multiplex PCR; in TCRdb, only in-frame clones are kept and a portion is missing. The table has more than 55,000 clones, less than 85% seen once. The input for sequencing was peripheral blood, taken from a patient treated with radiotherapy plus ipilimumab. These receptors were taken from a human donor with non-small cell lung cancer who had a complete response to radiotherapy plus ipilimumab.

The chain has TRBV19 and TRBJ1-1; D gene unclear. This CDR3 has 13 residues. CDR1 LNHDA and CDR2 SQIVND come from the germline V gene (reference sequence). V lost 6 bases to trimming and J lost 0 bases, with 8 bases between them. CDR3 sequence: CASRWQVNTEAFF. In DNA form, the CDR3 reads TGTGCCAGTAGATGGCAGGTGAACACTGAAGCTTTCTTT.

The J gene is TRBJ2-5, the V gene TRBV7-9; 11 nucleotides align to TRBD2. The ends lost 5 bases at V and 3 bases at J; junction bases unmatched: 2. The CDR3 is 14 residues long. The germline gives CDR1 SEHNR, CDR2 FQNEAQ (reference sequence). The CDR3 nucleotides read TGTGCCAGCAGCCCGGGACTAGCGGAAGAGACCCAGTACTTC. Translated, it gives CASSPGLAEETQYF.

The chain combines TRBV25-1 with TRBJ1-2; 7 bases agree with TRBD1. This CDR3 is built from 14 residues. After removal of 6 bases from V and 1 base from J, the junction contained 5 bases not matched to a gene. The V gene's germline CDR1 is MGHDK and CDR2 SYGVNS. CDR3 protein: CASRPQGLNYGYTF. CDR3 DNA sequence: TGTGCCAGCAGGCCACAGGGGCTTAACTATGGCTACACCTTC.

This clone was seen a few times. V usage is TRBV4-3 and J usage is TRBJ1-2; 7 bases agree with TRBD1. Germline V gives CDR1 LGHNA, CDR2 YSLEER. The CDR3 covers 13 residues. The V gene end was trimmed by 4 bases and the J gene end by 8 bases; junction bases not matched to a gene: 7. This CDR3 is CASSPRGNEGYTF. The CDR3 DNA reads TGCGCCAGCAGCCCCAGGGGGAACGAGGGCTACACCTTC.

The V call is TRBV9, the J call TRBJ2-7; D may be TRBD1 (5 bases). Germline V gene sequence: CDR1 SGDLS, CDR2 YYNGEE. This CDR3 region has 16 residues. V was shortened by 5 bases and J by 0 bases, with 18 bases between the two germline ends. CDR3 sequence: CASSSVGPGFSYEQYF. CDR3 nucleotide sequence: TGTGCCAGCAGTTCGGTGGGGCCGGGTTTCTCCTACGAGCAGTACTTC.

The chain combines TRBV30 with TRBJ1-5, with D possibly TRBD1 on 6 matching bases. The V end was cut by 1 base, the J end by 0 bases, with 10 bases between. Germline CDR1 and CDR2: GTSNPN and SVGIG (reference sequence). The CDR3 runs 15 residues. CDR3 sequence: CAWSGGHFSNQPQHF. In DNA form, the CDR3 reads TGTGCCTGGAGTGGGGGGCACTTTAGCAATCAGCCCCAGCATTTT.

This chain links TRBV15 with TRBJ2-1, with a weak D call TRBD1 (5 bases). The ends were cut back, 2 bases at V and 10 bases at J, with 21 bases in the middle. CDR3 length: 16 amino acids. Germline values: CDR1 LNHNV, CDR2 YYDKDF (reference sequence). Here the CDR3 DNA reads TGTGCCACCAGCAGACCCCAAACTCCGACAGCACGGGAGCAGTTCTTC. Translation: CATSRPQTPTAREQFF.

The rearrangement uses TRBV19 and TRBJ2-7, with D tentatively TRBD1 (5 bases). The ends were cut back, 5 bases at V and 3 bases at J, with 11 bases in the middle. CDR1 LNHDA and CDR2 SQIVND come from the germline V gene (reference sequence). This CDR3 is 13 amino acids long. The CDR3 loop reads CASSGPGFYEQYF. CDR3 in DNA: TGTGCCAGTAGTGGTCCAGGGTTCTACGAGCAGTACTTC.

This chain links TRBV4-3 with TRBJ1-5; no clear D gene. The CDR3 has 15 residues. CDR1 is LGHNA and CDR2 is YSLEER in the germline V gene. The V and J ends lost 1 base and 1 base respectively, with 8 bases between them. The CDR3 DNA reads TGCGCCAGCAGCCAAGTCTGGCTGAGCAATCAGCCCCAGCATTTT. It translates to CASSQVWLSNQPQHF.

This CDR3 reads CASSLLGRGTVSGNTIYF. The CDR3 DNA is TGTGCCAGCAGCTTATTAGGGAGAGGGACAGTCTCTGGAAACACCATATATTTT. This sequence joins TRBV7-2 and TRBJ1-3, with TRBD1 matching 7 bases. The germline V gene has CDR1 SGHTA and CDR2 FQGNSA. The CDR3 runs to 18 residues. J was trimmed by 0 bases and V by 2 bases; bases with no gene match: 10.

CDR3 region: CAISGGTGGNTEAFF. CDR3 nucleotides: TGTGCCATCAGTGGCGGAACCGGGGGGAACACTGAAGCTTTCTTT. The rearrangement joins TRBV10-3 to TRBJ1-1; D is perhaps TRBD1 (5 bases). The CDR3 spans 15 residues. The V gene's germline CDR1 is ENHRY and CDR2 SYGVKD. Trimming pared 4 bases from V and 1 base from J, leaving 13 bases between.

The chain has TRBV7-6 and TRBJ1-1; 11 bases are a match to TRBD1. Germline-derived CDR1 and CDR2 are SGHVS and FNYEAQ. With V trimmed by 6 bases and J by 1 base, 4 bases remained unmatched. The CDR3 covers 15 residues. CDR3 in DNA: TGTGCCAGCAGTGGAGGGACAGGGGGGAACACTGAAGCTTTCTTT. Encoded protein: CASSGGTGGNTEAFF.

Details on this clone: The junction departs from germline at one end; a sequencing error may be responsible. Other nucleotide sequences from this sample produce the same CDR3. The chain recombines TRBV7-2 with TRBJ1-6, with D unresolved. The CDR3 totals 14 residues. Looked up from germline, CDR1 is SGHTA and CDR2 is FQGNSA. The CDR3 nucleotides read TGCGCCAGCAGCCAAGATCCCGGTAATTCACCCCTCCACTTT. It is translated as CASSQDPGNSPLHF.

This sequence joins TRBV5-6 and TRBJ2-5; 7 bases are shared with TRBD1. Germline CDR1 is SGHDT and CDR2 is YYEEEE. After removal of 4 bases from V and 3 bases from J, the junction contained 9 bases not matched to a gene. CDR3 length: 15 residues. The CDR3 coding sequence is TGTGCCAGCAGCCTATGGGACAGCGAGAAAGAGACCCAGTACTTC. Translated: CASSLWDSEKETQYF.

This clone has a handful of counts. V gene TRBV9 combines with J gene TRBJ2-3; 8 bases are shared with TRBD2. V gave up 4 bases and J gave up 3 bases; unmatched junction bases: 13. Germline values: CDR1 SGDLS, CDR2 YYNGEE. The CDR3 spans 17 residues. The CDR3 DNA follows: TGTGCCAGCAGCCCCAGATTAGTAGCGGGGTTAACAGATACGCAGTATTTT. It translates to CASSPRLVAGLTDTQYF.

This clone was seen more than once but under ten times. V is TRBV5-6 and J is TRBJ2-7, with 7 bases aligning to TRBD1. This CDR3 contains 16 residues. Looked up from germline, CDR1 is SGHDT and CDR2 is YYEEEE. Trimming at V came to 3 bases and at J to 3 bases, leaving 12 bases not matched to a gene. The CDR3 DNA reads TGTGCCAGCAGCTCCGAAACAGGGGTGTCGTTCTACGAGCAGTACTTC. The encoded protein is CASSSETGVSFYEQYF. Full variable domain (rest looked up from reference TRBV5-6 and TRBJ2-7): DAGVTQSPTHLIKTRGQQVTLRCSPKSGHDTVSWYQQALGQGPQFIFQYYEEEERQRGNFPDRFSGHQFPNYSSELNVNALLLGDSALYLCASSSETGVSFYEQYFGPGTRLTVT.

The chain couples TRBV25-1 to TRBJ2-6; TRBD2 aligns across 7 bases. Germline-derived CDR1 and CDR2 are MGHDK and SYGVNS. The CDR3 covers 18 residues. After removal of 7 bases from V and 2 bases from J, the junction contained 14 bases not matched to a gene. The DNA of the CDR3 is TGTGCCAGCACCCAATGGGGGGGGGAGAGGCCTGGGGCCAACGTCCTGACTTTC. Protein sequence: CASTQWGGERPGANVLTF.

The rearrangement links TRBV11-3 to TRBJ1-1; 7 bases fit TRBD1. V dropped 5 bases and J dropped 1; count of bases not matched to a gene: 4. Germline V gives CDR1 SGHNT, CDR2 YENEEA. The CDR3 loop spans 14 amino acids. The CDR3 nucleotides read TGTGCCAGCAGCCGAGAGGGGGCGAACACTGAAGCTTTCTTT. Its translation is CASSREGANTEAFF.

For the CDR3, the DNA is TGTGCCAGTAGTATCTTCGGGGGACTGAATAACAATGAGCAGTTCTTC. Residues: CASSIFGGLNNNEQFF. J is TRBJ2-1 and V is TRBV19; D perhaps matches TRBD2 (6 bases). CDR3 size: 16 residues. Trimming shortened V by 3 bases and J by 5 bases, and 17 bases separated the two germline ends. Germline values: CDR1 LNHDA, CDR2 SQIVND (reference sequence).

J is TRBJ1-5 and V is TRBV27, with a possible D match to TRBD1 (5 bases). Germline V gene lookup returns CDR1 MNHEY and CDR2 SMNVEV (reference sequence). Trimming cost V 2 bases and J 0 bases, with 14 bases left between them. The CDR3 loop spans 17 amino acids. CDR3 sequence reads: CASSLRQTEYSNQPQHF. DNA of the CDR3: TGTGCCAGCAGTTTACGCCAGACAGAATATAGCAATCAGCCCCAGCATTTT.

The J gene is TRBJ1-4, the V gene TRBV19, with 7 nucleotides matching TRBD1. The CDR3 has 14 amino acids. Germline V lookup: CDR1 LNHDA, CDR2 SQIVND (reference sequence). Trimming removed 6 bases from V and 3 bases from J; junction bases left unmatched: 4. CDR3 nucleotide sequence: TGTGCCAGTAGACCGACAGGGCCTAATGAAAAACTGTTTTTT. It is translated as CASRPTGPNEKLFF.

V and J are TRBV29-1 and TRBJ2-1; perhaps TRBD2 as D (7 bases). The germline V and J ends were trimmed by 8 bases and 7 bases, with 15 bases remaining between them. CDR1 is SQVTM, CDR2 ANQGSEA, per germline. CDR3 size: 12 residues. The CDR3 loop is CSIFRGGNEQFF. The CDR3 region has the DNA TGCAGCATCTTCAGGGGAGGGAATGAGCAGTTCTTC.

A few counts support this clone. The chain joins TRBV2 to TRBJ1-1; D unclear. The ends were cut back, 2 bases at V and 5 bases at J, with 15 bases in the middle. The CDR3 has 15 residues. The V gene's germline CDR1 is SNHLY and CDR2 FYNNEI. This CDR3 is CASSEWEGVVTEAFF. In DNA, the CDR3 is TGTGCCAGCAGTGAATGGGAGGGAGTGGTGACTGAAGCTTTCTTT.

The V call is TRBV11-1, the J call TRBJ1-3; D remains unclear. Trimming removed 1 base at V and 5 bases at J, with 9 bases between. Germline CDR1 is SGHAT and CDR2 is FQDESV (reference sequence). The CDR3 runs to 14 residues. CDR3 protein: CASSLVQDRNTIYF. DNA of the CDR3: TGTGCCAGCAGCTTAGTGCAGGATAGAAACACCATATATTTT.

The chain is built from TRBV7-9 and TRBJ1-1, with TRBD1 identical over 7 bases. The germline CDR1 and CDR2 sequences are SEHNR and FQNEAQ (reference sequence). The CDR3 is made up of 15 amino acids. Trimming took 2 bases from V and 1 from J; bases not matched to a gene: 4. The CDR3 spells CASSLQDRENTEAFF. The CDR3 coding sequence is TGTGCCAGCAGCTTACAAGACAGGGAGAACACTGAAGCTTTCTTT.

This chain links TRBV5-1 with TRBJ2-5; no clear D. The CDR3 covers 12 residues. V lost 3 bases to trimming and J lost 0 bases, with 3 bases between them. Looked up from germline, CDR1 is SGHRS and CDR2 is YFSETQ. The CDR3 region is CASSSNQETQYF. CDR3 bases: TGCGCCAGCAGCTCTAACCAAGAGACCCAGTACTTC.

The V and J genes are TRBV7-2 and TRBJ2-2; 11 positions match TRBD2. CDR1 and CDR2 (germline): SGHTA, FQGNSA. The trim removed 10 bases at V and 5 bases at J, leaving 6 bases unmatched. The CDR3 is 14 residues long. CDR3 DNA sequence: TGTGCCACTAAACTAGCGGGAGTTACCGGGGAGCTGTTTTTT. Protein sequence: CATKLAGVTGELFF.

This rearrangement joins TRBV28 to TRBJ1-1, with D perhaps matching TRBD1 (5 bases). The V end was cut by 6 bases, the J end by 6 bases, with 14 bases between. This CDR3 is built from 13 residues. Germline V gene lookup returns CDR1 MDHEN and CDR2 SYDVKM. This CDR3 reads CASRGPAGAEAFF. In DNA, the CDR3 is TGTGCCAGCAGGGGACCTGCGGGGGCTGAAGCTTTCTTT.

As for this clone: It is unclear where the CDR3 begins or ends on the DNA, so no DNA is shown, and the CDR3 is as TCRdb lists it. The chain is built from TRBV5-6 and TRBJ1-1. Ends included, the CDR3 has 15 residues. CDR1 is SGHDT and CDR2 is YYEEEE in the germline V gene. CDR3 sequence reads: CASSFSGPGVTEAFF.